These 23 T cell receptor beta chains came from one sample sequenced in a study of T cells of healthy individuals. TCRdb independently ran MiXCR on the 5' RACE reads; one entry per CDR3 protein. Here the sample spans approximately 50,000 distinct CDR3 sequences, roughly 14% being singletons. The origin of the receptors is a human donor in good health.

This clonotype appeared many times. The chain employs TRBV7-9 and TRBJ1-6; D is unresolved. Germline lookup yields CDR1 SEHNR and CDR2 FQNEAQ (reference sequence). This CDR3 region has 18 residues. V lost 2 bases, J lost 7 bases, and 21 bases lay in between. The CDR3 region has the DNA TGTGCCAGCAGCTTAACCCCCACTGAAATTGAGGGAAATTCACCCCTCCACTTT. It is translated as CASSLTPTEIEGNSPLHF.

The sample holds many counts of this clonotype. The chain recombines TRBV6-5 with TRBJ1-3; D unresolved. This CDR3 contains 14 residues. Germline V gene data show CDR1 as MNHEY and CDR2 as SVGAGI. The V and J ends lost 4 bases and 0 bases respectively, with 7 bases between them. The DNA for the CDR3 is TGTGCCAGCAGTTCCATAAGCTCTGGAAACACCATATATTTT. Its translation is CASSSISSGNTIYF.

This clonotype was picked up a small number of times. The V gene is TRBV27, the J gene TRBJ2-5, with D possibly being TRBD2 (5 bases). Trimming took 6 bases from V and 5 from J, leaving 25 bases between them. The CDR3 is made up of 17 amino acids. Germline V CDR1 and CDR2: MNHEY, SMNVEV (reference sequence). The CDR3 region has the DNA TGTGCCAGCAGCCCCCTCCGGAGCATAGCGCGCGGGGAGACCCAGTACTTC. Residues: CASSPLRSIARGETQYF.

This clonotype was picked up many times. The CDR3 sequence: CASSLGHSRSTDTQYF. CDR3 bases: TGTGCCAGCAGCTTAGGACACTCCCGAAGCACAGATACGCAGTATTTT. The chain recombines TRBV7-3 with TRBJ2-3; possibly TRBD1 for D (5 bases). The germline V gene encodes CDR1 SGHTA and CDR2 FQGTGA. The CDR3 has 16 residues. With 2 bases removed from V and 0 bases from J, the gap between germline ends came to 12 bases.

The chain links TRBV19 to TRBJ2-6; D remains unclear. The CDR3 is 13 amino acids. Germline V gives CDR1 LNHDA, CDR2 SQIVND (reference sequence). Trimming left V 7 bases short and J 1 base short, with 5 bases between. The CDR3 nucleotides read TGTGCCAGTACGGCGTCTGGGGCCAACGTCCTGACTTTC. Amino acid sequence: CASTASGANVLTF.

In this sample, this clonotype turned up a few times. This chain uses TRBV2 with TRBJ1-5, with 9 nucleotides matching TRBD1. The CDR3 sequence is 15 residues long. J was trimmed by 3 bases and V by 4 bases; bases with no gene match: 4. Germline loops: CDR1 SNHLY, CDR2 FYNNEI. The CDR3 sequence is CASSGGQGFNQPQHF. CDR3 nucleotides: TGTGCCAGCAGTGGGGGACAGGGTTTCAATCAGCCCCAGCATTTT.

This clonotype was counted only a few times. V usage is TRBV5-1 and J usage is TRBJ2-7, with a possible D match to TRBD1 (6 bases). The CDR3 spans 14 residues. The germline V gene has CDR1 SGHRS and CDR2 YFSETQ. Trimming took 4 bases from V and 2 from J, leaving 13 bases between them. This CDR3 reads CASSLAGVTYEQYF. CDR3 bases: TGCGCCAGCAGCCTGGCAGGGGTTACCTACGAGCAGTACTTC.

The V call is TRBV2, the J call TRBJ1-4, with a tentative D call TRBD1 (5 bases). Germline V gene sequence: CDR1 SNHLY, CDR2 FYNNEI. CDR3 size: 17 residues. V shed 0 bases and J shed 6 bases, with 17 bases lying between them. CDR3 sequence: CASSEALRRGPDEKLFF. CDR3 nucleotide sequence: TGTGCCAGCAGTGAAGCGCTTCGAAGGGGACCGGATGAAAAACTGTTTTTT. The full variable domain, rest sourced from reference TRBV2 and TRBJ1-4, is EPEVTQTPSHQVTQMGQEVILRCVPISNHLYFYWYRQILGQKVEFLVSFYNNEISEKSEIFDDQFSVERPDGSNFTLKIRSTKLEDSAMYFCASSEALRRGPDEKLFFGSGTQLSVL.

This clonotype was recorded many times. V and J are TRBV7-8 and TRBJ2-2; unclear D gene. Per germline, CDR1 SGHVS and CDR2 FQNEAQ. Trimming removed 3 bases from V and 1 base from J, with 9 bases in between. This CDR3 region has 15 residues. The CDR3 here is CASSLGNLNTGELFF. The CDR3 DNA reads as TGTGCCAGCAGCTTGGGCAACTTGAACACCGGGGAGCTGTTTTTT. The variable domain in full, completed from reference TRBV7-8 and TRBJ2-2, reads GAGVSQSPRYKVAKRGQDVALRCDPISGHVSLFWYQQALGQGPEFLTYFQNEAQLDKSGLPSDRFFAERPEGSVSTLKIQRTQQEDSAVYLCASSLGNLNTGELFFGEGSRLTVL.

V usage is TRBV6-5 and J usage is TRBJ2-5; D uncertain. CDR1 and CDR2 from the germline V gene are MNHEY and SVGAGI. The CDR3 has 13 residues. V was pared by 8 bases and J by 6 bases, with 16 bases between. The CDR3: CASFRAKAQTQYF. CDR3 nucleotide sequence: TGTGCCAGCTTCCGGGCGAAGGCACAGACCCAGTACTTC.

This clonotype was seen ten or more times. The chain carries TRBV19 and TRBJ1-4; no clear D gene. CDR3 size: 11 residues. Germline values: CDR1 LNHDA, CDR2 SQIVND (reference sequence). V lost 8 bases and J 6 bases, leaving 7 bases between the germline ends. CDR3 sequence reads: CASRVDEKLFF. The CDR3 DNA reads as TGTGCCAGTCGGGTTGATGAAAAACTGTTTTTT.

This clonotype has just a few counts. V is TRBV27 and J is TRBJ1-5; D might be TRBD1 (6 bases). Germline CDR1 MNHEY, CDR2 SMNVEV (reference sequence). With 2 bases removed from V and 6 bases from J, the gap between germline ends came to 11 bases. The CDR3 is made up of 14 amino acids. CDR3 nucleotide sequence: TGTGCCAGCAGTTTACAGGGGTGGGGTCAGCCCCAGCATTTT. Translating it yields CASSLQGWGQPQHF.

This clonotype was seen a few times. The gene calls are TRBV19 and TRBJ2-7, with 7 bases that match TRBD2. Germline V gene lookup returns CDR1 LNHDA and CDR2 SQIVND (reference sequence). V trimming: 3 bases; J trimming: 1 base; junction bases outside the gene matches: 12. The CDR3 has 17 amino acids. The CDR3 bases are TGTGCCAGTAGTATCGGGGCGCGCGGGGGTTTATCCTACGAGCAGTACTTC. Amino acid sequence: CASSIGARGGLSYEQYF.

The sample holds many counts of this clonotype. The chain couples TRBV3-1 to TRBJ2-1; 13 positions agree with TRBD2. J was trimmed by 10 bases and V by 7 bases; bases with no gene match: 7. The germline CDR1 and CDR2 sequences are LGHDT and YNNKEL (reference sequence). This CDR3 is built from 14 residues. CDR3: CASNRLAGGHEQFF. The CDR3 bases are TGTGCCAGCAATCGACTAGCGGGGGGCCACGAGCAGTTCTTC.

This clonotype appeared a few times. The chain joins TRBV20-1 to TRBJ1-1; 9 positions match TRBD1. Trimming cost V 6 bases and J 5 bases; bases outside gene matches: 7. From germline, CDR1 is DFQATT and CDR2 SNEGSKA (reference sequence). The CDR3 has 13 residues. CDR3 in amino acids: CSATTGGGTEAFF. The CDR3 nucleotides read TGCAGTGCCACGACAGGGGGGGGAACTGAAGCTTTCTTT.

The gene calls are TRBV10-3 and TRBJ2-3, with TRBD1 matching 10 bases. The junction had 13 bases not matched to a gene; V was cut back by 4 bases and J by 6 bases. The CDR3 loop spans 17 amino acids. Germline CDR1 and CDR2: ENHRY and SYGVKD. CDR3 sequence (DNA): TGTGCCATCAGTGCCAGTACGGGACAGGGGCCACGGGATACGCAGTATTTT. Protein: CAISASTGQGPRDTQYF.

The chain couples TRBV6-2 or TRBV6-3 to TRBJ2-1; perhaps TRBD2 as D (7 bases). The CDR3 covers 18 residues. Germline CDR1 reads MNHEY; CDR2 reads SVGEGT. V was trimmed by 0 bases and J by 0 bases, leaving 15 bases between them. CDR3 sequence reads: CASSYSVGGLSSYNEQFF. DNA for the CDR3: TGTGCCAGCAGTTACTCGGTCGGGGGGCTTAGCTCCTACAATGAGCAGTTCTTC.

CDR3 DNA: TGTGCCAGCAGCGTAGGGGGTTCGACCGGGGAGCTGTTTTTT. Translation: CASSVGGSTGELFF. This rearrangement joins TRBV9 to TRBJ2-2; D not certain. Trimming left V 0 bases short and J 5 bases short, with 8 bases between. Germline lookup yields CDR1 SGDLS and CDR2 YYNGEE. The CDR3 runs 14 residues.

The chain carries TRBV7-7 and TRBJ2-5; 10 nucleotides agree with TRBD1. CDR1 is SSHAT and CDR2 is FNYEAQ in the germline V gene (reference sequence). The V and J ends lost 1 base and 1 base, in that order; junction bases with no gene match: 0. This CDR3 has 15 residues. The CDR3 region is CASSLGDRGQETQYF. CDR3 nucleotides: TGTGCCAGCAGCTTAGGGGACAGGGGCCAAGAGACCCAGTACTTC.

This clonotype has only a few counts. This rearrangement joins TRBV10-3 to TRBJ2-7; D is possibly TRBD2 (5 bases). This CDR3 is built from 17 residues. Deletions cut 2 bases from V and 7 bases from J, with 24 bases between. Germline CDR1 ENHRY, CDR2 SYGVKD. The DNA of the CDR3 is TGTGCCATCAGTGAGACCCGCGGGCTGGGGTCCTACGTGGAGCAGTACTTC. Its translation: CAISETRGLGSYVEQYF.

The rearrangement uses TRBV2 and TRBJ1-4; weak D call: TRBD1 (5 bases). Germline lookup yields CDR1 SNHLY and CDR2 FYNNEI. V was trimmed by 8 bases and J by 8 bases, leaving 15 bases between them. The CDR3 is 13 amino acids. CDR3 amino acids: CASGRDVREKLFF. CDR3 DNA: TGTGCCAGCGGCCGGGACGTAAGGGAAAAACTGTTTTTT.

The rearrangement joins TRBV12-5 to TRBJ2-7; 10 bases map to TRBD2. The length of the CDR3 is 18 residues. Losses at the gene ends were 4 bases for V and 3 bases for J; bases not matched to a gene: 15. Germline-derived CDR1 and CDR2 are LGHNT and FRNRAP. In DNA form, the CDR3 reads TGTGCTAGTGGTTCCTCCCCGTTTAGCGGGGGGCGATACTACGAGCAGTACTTC. Translation gives CASGSSPFSGGRYYEQYF.

The chain joins TRBV12-3 or TRBV12-4 to TRBJ2-5, with TRBD2 identical over 8 bases. V shed 6 bases and J 0 bases; nucleotides not matched to a gene: 6. The CDR3 runs to 15 residues. The CDR3 sequence: CASSRTSPYQETQYF. CDR3 sequence (DNA): TGTGCCAGCAGCCGGACTAGCCCGTACCAAGAGACCCAGTACTTC.